This TCR beta chain was observed in a study of shared clonotypes between healthy human individuals. On the study more broadly: Donors had three CD4 naive, three CD4 memory, two CD8 naive and one CD8 memory plate apiece.

Assay: immunoSEQ multiplex PCR; the TCRdb copy retains only in-frame clones and omits some. The data show 2 million to 2.5 million clones, with roughly 91% seen just once and 1.5% to 2% held by the top ten. Between the trimmed V and J ends, which lost 6 bases and 4 bases, there was a span of 24 bases. Looked up from germline, CDR1 is MDHEN and CDR2 is SYDVKM. The CDR3 consists of 17 residues. The naive CD8 fraction comprised CD45RO-negative cells positively selected for CCR7 and excluded terminally differentiated effector memory CD45RA+ cells. The specimen sequenced was naive CD8+ T cells from PBMCs. The sequence was collected from a man younger than 30 in good health. Some clones in this sample may be carry-over from other donors' samples. The chain combines TRBV28 with TRBJ1-2; a possible D gene is TRBD1 (5 bases). CDR3 nucleotide sequence: TGTGCCAGCAGCTCAACGGGGCCAGAACTCCTCCTCTATGGCTACACCTTC. Its protein is CASSSTGPELLLYGYTF.